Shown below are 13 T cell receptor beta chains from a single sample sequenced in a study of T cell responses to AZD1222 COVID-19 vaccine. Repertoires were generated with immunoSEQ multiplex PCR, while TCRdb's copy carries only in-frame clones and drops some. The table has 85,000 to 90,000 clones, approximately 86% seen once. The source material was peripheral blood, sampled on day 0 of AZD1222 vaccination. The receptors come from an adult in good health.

The CDR3 loop is CASRDGGAQPQHF. The CDR3 bases are TGTGCCAGCAGGGACGGGGGTGCTCAGCCCCAGCATTTT. V gene TRBV28 combines with J gene TRBJ1-5; a weak D match, TRBD1 (5 bases). The V end was cut by 6 bases, the J end by 6 bases, with 12 bases between. Germline CDR1 and CDR2: MDHEN and SYDVKM. The CDR3 runs 13 residues.

CDR3 DNA: TGCAGCGTTGGGGACAGGGGCACGGAGACCCAGTACTTC. It translates to CSVGDRGTETQYF. The chain recombines TRBV29-1 with TRBJ2-5; 10 positions match TRBD1. The CDR3 loop spans 13 amino acids. Germline CDR1 SQVTM, CDR2 ANQGSEA. With V trimmed by 4 bases and J by 5 bases, 4 bases remained unmatched. Based on the CDR3 plus reference TRBV29-1 and TRBJ2-5, the full variable domain is SAVISQKPSRDICQRGTSLTIQCQVDSQVTMMFWYRQQPGQSLTLIATANQGSEATYESGFVIDKFPISRPNLTFSTLTVSNMSPEDSSIYLCSVGDRGTETQYFGPGTRLLVL.

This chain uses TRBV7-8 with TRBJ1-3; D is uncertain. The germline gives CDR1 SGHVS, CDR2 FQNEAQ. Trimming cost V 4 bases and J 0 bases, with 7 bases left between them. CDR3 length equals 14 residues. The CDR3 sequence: CASSSVLSGNTIYF. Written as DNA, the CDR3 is TGTGCCAGCAGCTCCGTCCTCTCTGGAAACACCATATATTTT.

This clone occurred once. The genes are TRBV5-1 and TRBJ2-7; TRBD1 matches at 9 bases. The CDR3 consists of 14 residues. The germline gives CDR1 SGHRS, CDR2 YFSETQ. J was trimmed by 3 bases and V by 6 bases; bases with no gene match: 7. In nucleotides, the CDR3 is TGCGCCAGCACCGACAGGGGGGATGGCTACGAGCAGTACTTC. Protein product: CASTDRGDGYEQYF.

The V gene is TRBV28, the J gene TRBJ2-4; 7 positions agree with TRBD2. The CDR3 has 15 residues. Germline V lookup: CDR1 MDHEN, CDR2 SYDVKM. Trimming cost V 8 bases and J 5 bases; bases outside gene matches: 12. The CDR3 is CASLNSGLGENIQYF. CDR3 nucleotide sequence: TGTGCCAGCTTAAATTCCGGACTAGGCGAAAACATTCAGTACTTC.

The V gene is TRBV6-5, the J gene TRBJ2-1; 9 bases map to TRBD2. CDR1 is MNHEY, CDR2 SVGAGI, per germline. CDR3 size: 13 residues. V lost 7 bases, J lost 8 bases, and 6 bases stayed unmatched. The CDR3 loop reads CASTRREGDEQFF. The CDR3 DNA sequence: TGTGCCAGCACCCGGCGGGAGGGTGATGAGCAGTTCTTC.

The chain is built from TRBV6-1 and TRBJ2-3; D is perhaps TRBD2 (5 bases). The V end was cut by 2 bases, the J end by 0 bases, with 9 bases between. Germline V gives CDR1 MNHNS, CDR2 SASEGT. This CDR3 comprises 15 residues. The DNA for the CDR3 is TGTGCCAGCAGTGAAAGACCGGGGAGCACAGATACGCAGTATTTT. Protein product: CASSERPGSTDTQYF.

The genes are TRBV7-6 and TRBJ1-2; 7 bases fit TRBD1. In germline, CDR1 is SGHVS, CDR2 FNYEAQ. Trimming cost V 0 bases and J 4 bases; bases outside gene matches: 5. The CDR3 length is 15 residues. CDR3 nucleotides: TGTGCCAGCAGCTTAGCGTCAGGGGGAGGCTATGGCTACACCTTC. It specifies CASSLASGGGYGYTF. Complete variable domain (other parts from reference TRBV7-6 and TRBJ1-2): GAGVSQSPRYKVTKRGQDVALRCDPISGHVSLYWYRQALGQGPEFLTYFNYEAQQDKSGLPNDRFSAERPEGSISTLTIQRTEQRDSAMYRCASSLASGGGYGYTFGSGTRLTVV.

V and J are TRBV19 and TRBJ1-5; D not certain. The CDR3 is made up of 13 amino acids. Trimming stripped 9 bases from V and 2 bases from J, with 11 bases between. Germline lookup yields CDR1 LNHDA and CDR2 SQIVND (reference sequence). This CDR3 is CASRDQGNQPQHF. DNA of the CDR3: TGTGCCAGCAGAGACCAGGGCAATCAGCCCCAGCATTTT. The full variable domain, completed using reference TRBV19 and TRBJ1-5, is DGGITQSPKYLFRKEGQNVTLSCEQNLNHDAMYWYRQDPGQGLRLIYYSQIVNDFQKGDIAEGYSVSREKKESFPLTVTSAQKNPTAFYLCASRDQGNQPQHFGDGTRLSIL.

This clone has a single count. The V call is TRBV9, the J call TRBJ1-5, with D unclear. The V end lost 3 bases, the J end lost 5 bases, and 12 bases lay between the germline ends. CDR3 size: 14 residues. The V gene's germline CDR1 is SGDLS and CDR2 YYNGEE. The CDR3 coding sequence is TGTGCCAGCAGCGAGTGGGGATTGGATCAGCCCCAGCATTTT. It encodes CASSEWGLDQPQHF. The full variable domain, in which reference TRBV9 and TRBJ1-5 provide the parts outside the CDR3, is DSGVTQTPKHLITATGQRVTLRCSPRSGDLSVYWYQQSLDQGLQFLIQYYNGEERAKGNILERFSAQQFPDLHSELNLSSLELGDSALYFCASSEWGLDQPQHFGDGTRLSIL.

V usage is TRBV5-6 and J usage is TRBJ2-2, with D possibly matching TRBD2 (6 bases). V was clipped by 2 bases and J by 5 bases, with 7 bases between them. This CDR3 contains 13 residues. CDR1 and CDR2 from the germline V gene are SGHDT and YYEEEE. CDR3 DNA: TGTGCCAGCAGCTTTGGAGGGACCGGGGAGCTGTTTTTT. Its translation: CASSFGGTGELFF.

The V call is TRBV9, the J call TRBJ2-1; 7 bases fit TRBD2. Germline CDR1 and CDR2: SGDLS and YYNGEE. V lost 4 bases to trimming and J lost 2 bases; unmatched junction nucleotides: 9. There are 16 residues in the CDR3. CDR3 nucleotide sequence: TGTGCCAGCAGCCCTCGCGGGAGAGGGCCCTACAATGAGCAGTTCTTC. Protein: CASSPRGRGPYNEQFF.

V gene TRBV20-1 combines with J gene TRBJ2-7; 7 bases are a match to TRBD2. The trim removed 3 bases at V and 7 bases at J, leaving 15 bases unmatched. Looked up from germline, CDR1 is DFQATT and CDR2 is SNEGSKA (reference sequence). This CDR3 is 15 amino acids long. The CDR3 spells CSASPRLATTREQYF. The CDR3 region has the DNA TGCAGTGCTAGTCCCAGACTAGCCACTACGCGGGAGCAGTACTTC.